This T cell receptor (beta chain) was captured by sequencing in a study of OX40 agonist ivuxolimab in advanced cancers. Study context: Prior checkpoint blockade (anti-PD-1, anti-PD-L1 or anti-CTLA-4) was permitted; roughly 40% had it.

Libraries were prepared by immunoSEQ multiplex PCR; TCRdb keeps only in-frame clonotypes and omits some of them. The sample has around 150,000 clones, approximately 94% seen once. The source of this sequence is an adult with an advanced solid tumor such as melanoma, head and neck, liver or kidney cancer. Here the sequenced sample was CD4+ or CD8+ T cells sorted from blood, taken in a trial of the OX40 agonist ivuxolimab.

The CDR3 loop reads CASLSTGPETQYF. CDR3 in DNA: TGTGCCAGCCTATCGACAGGGCCAGAGACCCAGTACTTC. V is TRBV18 and J is TRBJ2-5, with 7 bases matching TRBD1. This CDR3 has 13 residues. From germline, CDR1 is KGHSH and CDR2 LQKENI. The ends lost 8 bases at V and 4 bases at J; junction bases unmatched: 7.